Included here is one T cell receptor (beta chain) sequence, with context. This sample stems from a study of blood T cell repertoires in COVID-19. Study as a whole: The United States, Italy and Spain were the sources of the acute and convalescent COVID-19 samples.

Methods used by the authors: It was from reference gene primer amplification that nucleated cell counts were estimated. The data were produced by immunoSEQ multiplex PCR, yet TCRdb's version contains in-frame clones alone and is incomplete. The V and J calls and the clone size are those of that table, but D and trimming were determined from the DNA. The sample has roughly 120,000 clones; 85% are singletons. The germline V gene has CDR1 MNHEY and CDR2 SVGEGT. The CDR3 has 15 amino acids. Trimming cost V 5 bases and J 1 base, with 13 bases left between them. The chain couples TRBV6-2 or TRBV6-3 to TRBJ2-3; the D gene is possibly TRBD2 (6 bases). This clonotype was sampled from a human donor in a cohort sampled during active COVID-19. The sequenced sample was peripheral blood. The CDR3 region has the DNA TGTGCCAGCAGTCCCGGGGGTCCACGCACAGATACGCAGTATTTT. Translating it yields CASSPGGPRTDTQYF.